The sequence of this TCR beta chain was determined in a study of T cell responses to AZD1222 COVID-19 vaccine. As regards this clone: Its antigen is undetermined.

The study's findings and limits: It should be noted that donors were predominantly white British and more often female, and clonal diversity was possibly underestimated. Reportedly, close to half of spike-specific TCRs are directed against unmutated variant regions.

The germline V gene has CDR1 SGDLS and CDR2 YYNGEE. This CDR3 has 14 amino acids. The V gene lost 0 bases and the J gene lost 2 bases, with 9 bases spanning the gap. The repertoire was sequenced with immunoSEQ multiplex PCR; TCRdb's copy has only in-frame clones and lacks some. The repertoire holds 200,000 to 250,000 clones, with 94% as singletons. The receptor was isolated from an adult who received the MenACWY meningococcal vaccine as a control. The material was peripheral blood, obtained 28 days after the second dose of the MenACWY control vaccine. The chain employs TRBV9 and TRBJ2-7, with no clear D. DNA for the CDR3: TGTGCCAGCAGCGTAGATGGAGAGGCCTACGAGCAGTACTTC. Protein product: CASSVDGEAYEQYF.